This entry is about one T cell receptor beta chain. As yet, its antigen is unknown. Researchers ran the PCR with 60 Vbeta and 13 Jbeta primers. Here immunoSEQ multiplex PCR was the method, and the copy in TCRdb shows in-frame clones only, minus some. The table shows about 86,000 clones, with 74% occurring only once. These data belong to a study of cytomegalovirus exposure and HLA in healthy donors. About the study: Early released data had around 88 million unique TCRs, all coming from HLA-typed donors. Study findings and constraints: The authors later found HLA-associated TCR beta chains more clonally expanded than equally common others. As confirmed in vitro, a few CMV-associated chains were specific for CMV antigens. Most CMV-associated TCR beta chains appeared HLA-restricted in a later analysis.

This CDR3 has 14 residues. Per the germline V gene, CDR1 is GTSNPN and CDR2 is SVGIG (reference sequence). Losses at the gene ends were 4 bases for V and 1 base for J; bases not matched to a gene: 4. The source of this sequence is a woman aged 45 to 65 in good health and CMV-seropositive. The sample comprised PBMCs. This chain links TRBV30 with TRBJ2-3, with 8 bases fitting TRBD2. The CDR3 DNA reads TGTGCCTGGACCGTAGCGGGACGCACAGATACGCAGTATTTT. This gives the protein CAWTVAGRTDTQYF.